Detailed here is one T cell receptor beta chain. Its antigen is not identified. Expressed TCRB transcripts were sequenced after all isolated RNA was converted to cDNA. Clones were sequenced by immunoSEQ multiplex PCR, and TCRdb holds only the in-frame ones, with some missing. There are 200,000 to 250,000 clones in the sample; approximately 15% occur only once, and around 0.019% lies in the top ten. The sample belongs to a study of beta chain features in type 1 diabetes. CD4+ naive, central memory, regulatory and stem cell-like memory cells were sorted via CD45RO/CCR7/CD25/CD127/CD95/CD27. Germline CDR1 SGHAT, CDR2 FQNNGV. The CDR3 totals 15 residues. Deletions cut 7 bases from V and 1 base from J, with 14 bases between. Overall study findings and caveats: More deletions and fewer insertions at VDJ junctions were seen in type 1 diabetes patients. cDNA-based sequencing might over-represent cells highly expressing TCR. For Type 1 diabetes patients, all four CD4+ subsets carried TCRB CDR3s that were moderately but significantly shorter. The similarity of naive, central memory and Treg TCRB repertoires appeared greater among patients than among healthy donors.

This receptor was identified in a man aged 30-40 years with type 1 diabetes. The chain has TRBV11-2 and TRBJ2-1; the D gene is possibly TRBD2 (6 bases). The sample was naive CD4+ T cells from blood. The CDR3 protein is CASTFGEASYNEQFF. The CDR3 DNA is TGTGCCAGCACATTTGGGGAGGCGTCCTACAATGAGCAGTTCTTC.